Detailed here is one T cell receptor (beta chain). The data were taken from a study of CXCR3-negative and CXCR3-positive naive CD8 T cells. CDR1 and CDR2 (germline): SEHNR, FQNEAQ (reference sequence). This CDR3 is built from 14 residues. 5' RACE that incorporated UMI labels was used to prepare the TRB cDNA libraries. After re-calling the 5' RACE reads, TCRdb lists one entry per CDR3 protein, DNA absent. The specimen's table records 50,000 to 75,000 distinct CDR3 sequences. The chain joins TRBV7-9 to TRBJ2-5; the D call from TCRdb, TRBD1, cannot be confirmed without DNA. Sequenced input: naive CXCR3- CD8+ T cells from blood. The subset here: CD45RO-CCR7+CD27+CD95- naive CD8+ T cells lacking CXCR3 (TNR3-). The TCR sequence derives from a human donor in good health. Some clones in this sample may be carry-over from other donors' samples. The CDR3 loop is CASSPKTGQETQYF.